The clone carrying this TCR beta chain has a count of ten or more. Documented time point: newly diagnosed GD, antithyroid drugs for less than 3 months. Following extraction of RNA from PBMCs, that RNA was used to make the TCR library. About 9.1 milliliters of peripheral blood went into EDTA tubes. Combining iRepertoire HTBI primers with Arm-PCR of CDR3 regions, the authors built TCR beta libraries. TCRdb independently ran MiXCR on the multiplex PCR reads; one entry per CDR3 protein. Altogether roughly 250,000 distinct CDR3 sequences are present, 15% to 20% being singletons, with the ten largest covering 13% to 15%. This specimen belongs to a study of regulatory T cells in long-lasting Graves disease. The CDR3 runs to 15 residues. V lost 6 bases and J 0 bases, leaving 12 bases between the germline ends. The same data also went into a second study, on T cells in Graves' hyperthyroidism and ophthalmopathy.

Source: peripheral blood mononuclear cells (PBMCs), taken at new diagnosis, from a patient treated with antithyroid drugs. The chain is built from TRBV12-3 or TRBV12-4 and TRBJ1-3, with D uncertain. The clonotype comes from a woman younger than 45 with Graves disease. The CDR3 DNA sequence: TGTGCCAGCAGCCAACACAGCGTCTCTGGAAACACCATATATTTT. Its protein product is CASSQHSVSGNTIYF.